This TCR beta chain was retrieved from a study of Tregs in tolerant kidney transplant recipients. Study results and limitations: No direct test of biological reproducibility was done here.

This CDR3 contains 16 residues. Germline CDR1 reads MNHEY; CDR2 reads SMNVEV (reference sequence). J was trimmed by 2 bases and V by 2 bases; bases with no gene match: 8. CD4+CD25+CD127- Tregs, CD4+CD25- non-Tregs, CD4 and CD8 cells were sorted. Here immunoSEQ multiplex PCR was the method, and the copy in TCRdb shows in-frame clones only, minus some. The table lists some 66,000 clones, roughly 92% of them singletons, with 10% to 11% in the top ten. In regard to this clone: Its matching antigen is unknown.

The sample was CD8+ T cells from blood, taken before the transplant. This clonotype was sampled from a human donor who received a combined kidney and bone marrow transplant. This chain links TRBV27 with TRBJ2-7; TRBD1 aligns across 8 bases. In DNA form, the CDR3 reads TGTGCCAGCAGTTTAAGTAGGGACAGGCCCCCCTACGAGCAGTACTTC. Translated, it gives CASSLSRDRPPYEQYF.